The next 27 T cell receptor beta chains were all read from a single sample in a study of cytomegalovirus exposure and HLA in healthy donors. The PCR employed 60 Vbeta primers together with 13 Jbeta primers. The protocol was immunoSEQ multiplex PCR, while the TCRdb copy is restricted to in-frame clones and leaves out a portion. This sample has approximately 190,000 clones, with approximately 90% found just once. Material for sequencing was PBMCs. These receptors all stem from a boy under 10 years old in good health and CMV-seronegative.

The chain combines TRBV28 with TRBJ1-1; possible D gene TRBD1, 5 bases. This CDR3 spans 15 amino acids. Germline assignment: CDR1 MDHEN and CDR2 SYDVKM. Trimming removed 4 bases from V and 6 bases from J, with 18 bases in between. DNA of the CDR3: TGTGCCAGCAGTTCTCCCCCAGGGTCGTATCCTGAAGCTTTCTTT. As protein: CASSSPPGSYPEAFF.

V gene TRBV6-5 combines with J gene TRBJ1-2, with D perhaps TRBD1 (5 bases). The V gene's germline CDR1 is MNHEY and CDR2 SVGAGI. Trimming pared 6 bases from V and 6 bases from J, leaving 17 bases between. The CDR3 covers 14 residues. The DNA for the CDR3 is TGTGCCAGCAGGACTGCAGGGCGAAGTAATGGCTACACCTTC. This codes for CASRTAGRSNGYTF.

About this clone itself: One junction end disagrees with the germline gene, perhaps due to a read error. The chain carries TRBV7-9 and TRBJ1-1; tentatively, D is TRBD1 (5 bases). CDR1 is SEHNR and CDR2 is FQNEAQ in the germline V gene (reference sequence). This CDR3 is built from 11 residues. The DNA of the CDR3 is TGTTCCAGCAGCTTCAGGGCCGAAGCTTTCTTT. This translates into CSSSFRAEAFF.

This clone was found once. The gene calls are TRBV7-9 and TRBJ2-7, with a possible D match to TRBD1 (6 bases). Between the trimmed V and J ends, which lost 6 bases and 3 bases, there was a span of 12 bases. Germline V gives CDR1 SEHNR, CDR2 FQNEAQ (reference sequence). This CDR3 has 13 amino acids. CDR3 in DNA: TGTGCCAGCAGAAAAGGACAGCTCTACGAGCAGTACTTC. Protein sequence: CASRKGQLYEQYF.

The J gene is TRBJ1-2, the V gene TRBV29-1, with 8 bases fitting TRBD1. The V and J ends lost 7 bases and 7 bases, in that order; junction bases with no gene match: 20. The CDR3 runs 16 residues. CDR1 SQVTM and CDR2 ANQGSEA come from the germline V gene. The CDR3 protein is CSARGQGPDPYRGYTF. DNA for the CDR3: TGCAGCGCCCGTGGACAGGGTCCGGACCCCTATCGTGGCTACACCTTC.

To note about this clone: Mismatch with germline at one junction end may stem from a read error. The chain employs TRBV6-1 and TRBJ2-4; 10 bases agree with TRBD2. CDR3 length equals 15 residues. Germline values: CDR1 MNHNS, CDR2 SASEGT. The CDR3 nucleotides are TGTGCCAGCATTGAAGTAGCGGGGGGAAAGAACATTCAGTACTTC. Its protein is CASIEVAGGKNIQYF.

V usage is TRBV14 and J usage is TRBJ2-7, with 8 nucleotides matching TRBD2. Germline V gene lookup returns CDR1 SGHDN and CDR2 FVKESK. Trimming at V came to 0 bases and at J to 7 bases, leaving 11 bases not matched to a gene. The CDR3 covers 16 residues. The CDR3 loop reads CASSQEGREGPWEQYF. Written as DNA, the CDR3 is TGTGCCAGCAGCCAAGAAGGTCGGGAGGGCCCATGGGAGCAGTACTTC.

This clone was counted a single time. The CDR3 sequence: CASSSGQGAGELFF. DNA for the CDR3: TGTGCCAGCAGCTCCGGACAGGGGGCAGGGGAGCTGTTTTTT. The J gene is TRBJ2-2, the V gene TRBV7-9, with TRBD1 matching 11 bases. CDR1 and CDR2 from the germline V gene are SEHNR and FQNEAQ (reference sequence). Germline trimming cut 4 bases from V and 8 bases from J; bases unmatched to any gene: 3. The CDR3 loop spans 14 amino acids. The entire variable domain, with the rest obtained from reference TRBV7-9 and TRBJ2-2, is as follows: DTGVSQNPRHKITKRGQNVTFRCDPISEHNRLYWYRQTLGQGPEFLTYFQNEAQLEKSRLLSDRFSAERPKGSFSTLEIQRTEQGDSAMYLCASSSGQGAGELFFGEGSRLTVL.

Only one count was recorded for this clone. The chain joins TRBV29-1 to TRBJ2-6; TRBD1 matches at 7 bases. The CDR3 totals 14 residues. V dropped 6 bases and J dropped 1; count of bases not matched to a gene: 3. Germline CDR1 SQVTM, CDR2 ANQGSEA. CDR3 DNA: TGCAGCGTAGTACAGGGGTCTGGGGCCAACGTCCTGACTTTC. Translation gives CSVVQGSGANVLTF.

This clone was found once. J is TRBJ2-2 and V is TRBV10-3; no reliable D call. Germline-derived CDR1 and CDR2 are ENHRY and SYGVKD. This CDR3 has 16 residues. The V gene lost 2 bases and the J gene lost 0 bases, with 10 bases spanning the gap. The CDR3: CAISEMNSPNTGELFF. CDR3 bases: TGTGCCATCAGTGAGATGAACAGCCCGAACACCGGGGAGCTGTTTTTT.

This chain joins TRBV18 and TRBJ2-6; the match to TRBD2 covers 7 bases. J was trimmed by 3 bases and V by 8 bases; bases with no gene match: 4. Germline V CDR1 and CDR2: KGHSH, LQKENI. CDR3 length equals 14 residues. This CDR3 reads CASARDYGANVLTF. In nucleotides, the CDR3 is TGTGCCAGCGCCCGGGACTATGGGGCCAACGTCCTGACTTTC.

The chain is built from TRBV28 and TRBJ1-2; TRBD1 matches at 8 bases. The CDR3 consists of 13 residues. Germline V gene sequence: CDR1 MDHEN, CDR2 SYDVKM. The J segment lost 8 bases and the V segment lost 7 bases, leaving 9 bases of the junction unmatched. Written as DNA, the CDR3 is TGTGCCAGCACCGCGACAGGGGTTGGAGGCTACACCTTC. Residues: CASTATGVGGYTF.

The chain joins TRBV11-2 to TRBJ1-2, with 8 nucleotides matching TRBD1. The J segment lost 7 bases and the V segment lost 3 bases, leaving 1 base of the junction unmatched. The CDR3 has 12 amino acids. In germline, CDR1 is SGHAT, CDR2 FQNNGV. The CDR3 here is CASSLTGVGYTF. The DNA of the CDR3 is TGTGCCAGCAGCTTGACAGGGGTTGGCTACACCTTC.

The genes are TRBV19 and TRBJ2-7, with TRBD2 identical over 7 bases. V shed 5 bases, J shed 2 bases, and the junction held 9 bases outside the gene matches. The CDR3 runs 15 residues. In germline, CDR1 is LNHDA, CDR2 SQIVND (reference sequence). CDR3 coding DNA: TGTGCCAGTAGTCTATCCGGGACTAACACCTACGAGCAGTACTTC. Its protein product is CASSLSGTNTYEQYF.

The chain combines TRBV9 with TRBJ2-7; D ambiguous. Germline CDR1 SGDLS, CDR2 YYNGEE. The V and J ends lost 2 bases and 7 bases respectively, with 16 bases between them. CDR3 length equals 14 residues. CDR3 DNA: TGTGCCAGCAGCGTCAGTCAGGCTTCGAGTGAGCAGTACTTC. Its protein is CASSVSQASSEQYF.

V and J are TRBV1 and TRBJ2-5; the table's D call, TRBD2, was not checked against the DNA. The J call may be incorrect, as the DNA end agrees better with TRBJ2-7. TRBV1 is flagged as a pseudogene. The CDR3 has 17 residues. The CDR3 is CTSSRKQAGLALYEQYF. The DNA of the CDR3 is TGCACCAGCAGCCGGAAACAAGCGGGACTAGCGCTCTACGAGCAGTACTTC.

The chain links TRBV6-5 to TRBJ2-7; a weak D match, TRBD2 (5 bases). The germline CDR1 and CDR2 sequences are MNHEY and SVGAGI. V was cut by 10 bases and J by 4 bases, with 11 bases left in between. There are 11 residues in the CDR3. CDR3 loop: CATSPGYEQYF. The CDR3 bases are TGTGCCACCTCCCCGGGGTACGAGCAGTACTTC.

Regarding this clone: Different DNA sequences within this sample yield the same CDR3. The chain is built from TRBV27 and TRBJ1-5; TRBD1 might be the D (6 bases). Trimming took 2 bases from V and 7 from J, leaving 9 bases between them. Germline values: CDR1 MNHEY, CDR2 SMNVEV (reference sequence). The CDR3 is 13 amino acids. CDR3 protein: CASSLGQFQPQHF. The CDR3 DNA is TGTGCCAGCAGTTTAGGACAGTTCCAGCCCCAGCATTTT.

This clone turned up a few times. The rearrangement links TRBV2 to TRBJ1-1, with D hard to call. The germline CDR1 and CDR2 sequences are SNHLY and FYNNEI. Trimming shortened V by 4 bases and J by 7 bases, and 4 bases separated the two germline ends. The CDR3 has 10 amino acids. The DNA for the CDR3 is TGTGCCAGCAGTGCCGGTGAAGCTTTCTTT. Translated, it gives CASSAGEAFF.

The CDR3 loop reads CASSQDRGGGLANTGELFF. The CDR3 DNA is TGTGCCAGCAGCCAAGATCGGGGGGGAGGACTTGCGAACACCGGGGAGCTGTTTTTT. The V and J genes are TRBV14 and TRBJ2-2; 8 nucleotides agree with TRBD2. This CDR3 is 19 amino acids long. Germline trimming cut 0 bases from V and 0 bases from J; bases unmatched to any gene: 9. The germline gives CDR1 SGHDN, CDR2 FVKESK.

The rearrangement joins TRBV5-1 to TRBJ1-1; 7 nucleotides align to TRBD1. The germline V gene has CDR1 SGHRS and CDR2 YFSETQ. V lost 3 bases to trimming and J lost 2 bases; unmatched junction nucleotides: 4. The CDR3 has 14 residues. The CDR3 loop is CASSYRGPNTEAFF. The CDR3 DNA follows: TGCGCCAGCAGCTACAGGGGACCCAACACTGAAGCTTTCTTT.

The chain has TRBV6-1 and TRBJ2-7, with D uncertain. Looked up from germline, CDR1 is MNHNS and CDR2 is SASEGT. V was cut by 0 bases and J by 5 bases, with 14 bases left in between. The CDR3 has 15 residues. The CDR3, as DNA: TGTGCCAGCAGTGAAGCGGGTTGGGCAGGCCACGAGCAGTACTTC. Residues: CASSEAGWAGHEQYF.

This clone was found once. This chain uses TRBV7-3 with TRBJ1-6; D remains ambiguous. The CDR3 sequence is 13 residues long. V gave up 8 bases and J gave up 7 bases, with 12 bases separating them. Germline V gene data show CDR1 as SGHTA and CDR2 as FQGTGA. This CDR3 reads CASSHGKNSPLHF. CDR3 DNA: TGTGCCAGCTCCCACGGGAAAAATTCACCCCTCCACTTT.

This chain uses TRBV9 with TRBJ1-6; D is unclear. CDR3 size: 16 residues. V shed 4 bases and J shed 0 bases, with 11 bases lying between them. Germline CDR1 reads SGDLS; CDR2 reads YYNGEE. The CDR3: CASSPREFSYNSPLHF. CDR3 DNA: TGTGCCAGCAGCCCGAGGGAGTTCTCCTATAATTCACCCCTCCACTTT.

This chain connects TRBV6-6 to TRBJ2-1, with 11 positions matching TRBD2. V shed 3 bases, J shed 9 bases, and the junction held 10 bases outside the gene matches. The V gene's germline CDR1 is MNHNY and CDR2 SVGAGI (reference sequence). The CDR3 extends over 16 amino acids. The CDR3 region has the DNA TGTGCCAGCAGTTATAACCCTAGCGGGAGGTGGAGTGAGCAGTTCTTC. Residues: CASSYNPSGRWSEQFF.

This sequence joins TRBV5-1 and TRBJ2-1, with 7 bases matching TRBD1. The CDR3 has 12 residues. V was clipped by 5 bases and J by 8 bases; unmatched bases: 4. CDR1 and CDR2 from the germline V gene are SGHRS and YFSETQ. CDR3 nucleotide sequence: TGCGCCAGCAGGCGACAGGGACATGAGCAGTTCTTC. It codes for CASRRQGHEQFF.

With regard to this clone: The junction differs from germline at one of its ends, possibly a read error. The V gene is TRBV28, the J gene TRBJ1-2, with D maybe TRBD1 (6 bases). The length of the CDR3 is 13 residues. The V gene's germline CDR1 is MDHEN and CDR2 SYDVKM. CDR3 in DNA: TGTGCCAGCAGTTTACAGGGGTACTATGGCCACACCTTC. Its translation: CASSLQGYYGHTF.